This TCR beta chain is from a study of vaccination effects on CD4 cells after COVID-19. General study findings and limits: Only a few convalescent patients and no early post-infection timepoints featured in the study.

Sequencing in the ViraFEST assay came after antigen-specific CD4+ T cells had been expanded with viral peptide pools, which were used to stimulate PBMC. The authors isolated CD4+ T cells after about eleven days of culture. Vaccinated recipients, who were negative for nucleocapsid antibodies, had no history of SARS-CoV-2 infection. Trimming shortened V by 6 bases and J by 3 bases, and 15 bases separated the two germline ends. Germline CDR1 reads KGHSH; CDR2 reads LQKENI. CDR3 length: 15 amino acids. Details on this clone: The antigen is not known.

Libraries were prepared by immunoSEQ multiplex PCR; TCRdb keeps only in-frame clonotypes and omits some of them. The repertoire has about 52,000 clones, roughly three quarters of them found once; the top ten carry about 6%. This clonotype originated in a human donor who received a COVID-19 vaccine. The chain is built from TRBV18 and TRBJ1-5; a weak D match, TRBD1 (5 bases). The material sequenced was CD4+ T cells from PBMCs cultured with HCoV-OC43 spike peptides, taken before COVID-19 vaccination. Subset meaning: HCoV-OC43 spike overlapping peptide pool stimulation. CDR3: CASSINTGNNQPQHF. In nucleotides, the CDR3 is TGTGCCAGCTCGATTAATACAGGAAACAATCAGCCCCAGCATTTT.